This TCR beta chain was observed in a study of regulatory T cells in long-lasting Graves disease. The wider study: Persistent cases took antithyroid drugs over 5 years and stayed TSH receptor antibody positive.

This clonotype is a singleton in its sample. Looked up from germline, CDR1 is SGDLS and CDR2 is YYNGEE. With V trimmed by 6 bases and J by 0 bases, 3 bases remained unmatched. CDR3 size: 13 residues. Time point defined: persistent/refractory GD, antithyroid drugs over 5 years with positive TRAb. PBMC-derived RNA was used for the TCR library. Graves' disease diagnoses followed American Thyroid Association guidelines. According to the study, TCR beta libraries were built with iRepertoire HTBI primers and CDR3-region Arm-PCR. Via MiXCR, TCRdb re-called the multiplex PCR reads, giving one row per CDR3 protein. The sample lists 700,000 or so distinct CDR3 sequences, 25% to 30% seen once, with 35% to 55% in the top ten.

The sample in question was peripheral blood mononuclear cells (PBMCs), obtained when the disease was refractory, from a patient treated with antithyroid drugs. The clonotype was recovered from a female donor with Graves disease. This chain connects TRBV9 to TRBJ2-7; 7 nucleotides match TRBD1. CDR3 in DNA: TGTGCCAGCAAGGGGACAGACTCCTACGAGCAGTACTTC. It codes for CASKGTDSYEQYF.